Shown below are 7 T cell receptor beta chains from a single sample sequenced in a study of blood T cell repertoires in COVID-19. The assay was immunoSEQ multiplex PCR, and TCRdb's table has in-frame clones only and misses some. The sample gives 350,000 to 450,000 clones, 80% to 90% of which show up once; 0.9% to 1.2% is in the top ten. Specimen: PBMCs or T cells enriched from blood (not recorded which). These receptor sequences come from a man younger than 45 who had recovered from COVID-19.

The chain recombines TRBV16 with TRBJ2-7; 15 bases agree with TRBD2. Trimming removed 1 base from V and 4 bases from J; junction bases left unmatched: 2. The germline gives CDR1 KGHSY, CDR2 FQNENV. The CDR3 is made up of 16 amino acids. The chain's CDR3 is CASSQFGLAGGYEQYF. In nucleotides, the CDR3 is TGTGCCAGCAGCCAATTCGGACTAGCGGGGGGGTACGAGCAGTACTTC.

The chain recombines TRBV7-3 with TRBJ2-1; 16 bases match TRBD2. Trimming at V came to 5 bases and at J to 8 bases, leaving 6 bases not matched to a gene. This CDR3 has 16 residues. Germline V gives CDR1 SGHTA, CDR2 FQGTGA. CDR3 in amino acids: CASSPSGLAGGYEQFF. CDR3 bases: TGTGCCAGCAGCCCTTCGGGACTAGCGGGAGGGTATGAGCAGTTCTTC.

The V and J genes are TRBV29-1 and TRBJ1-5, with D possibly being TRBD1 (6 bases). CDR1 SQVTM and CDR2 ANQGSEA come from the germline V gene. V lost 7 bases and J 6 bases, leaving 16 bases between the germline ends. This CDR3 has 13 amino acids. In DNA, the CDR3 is TGCAGCGCTTGTTTGGGGGCGGGTCAGCCCCAGCATTTT. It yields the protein CSACLGAGQPQHF.

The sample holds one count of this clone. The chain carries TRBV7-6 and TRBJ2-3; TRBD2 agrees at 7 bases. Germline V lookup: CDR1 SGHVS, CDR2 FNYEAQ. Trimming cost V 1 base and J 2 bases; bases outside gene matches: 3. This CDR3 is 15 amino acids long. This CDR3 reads CASSLGTRITDTQYF. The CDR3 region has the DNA TGTGCCAGCAGCTTAGGGACTAGAATCACAGATACGCAGTATTTT.

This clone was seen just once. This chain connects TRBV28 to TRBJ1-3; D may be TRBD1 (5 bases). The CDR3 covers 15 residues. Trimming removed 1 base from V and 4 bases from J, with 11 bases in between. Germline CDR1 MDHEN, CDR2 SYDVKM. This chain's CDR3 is CASSLSGGQGNTIYF. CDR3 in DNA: TGTGCCAGCAGTTTATCCGGGGGTCAGGGAAACACCATATATTTT.

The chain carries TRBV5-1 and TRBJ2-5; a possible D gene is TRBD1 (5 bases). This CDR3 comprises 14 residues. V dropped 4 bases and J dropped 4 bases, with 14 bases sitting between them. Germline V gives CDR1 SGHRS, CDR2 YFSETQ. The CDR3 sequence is CASSPDTPRETQYF. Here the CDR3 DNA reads TGCGCCAGCAGCCCGGACACCCCCAGAGAGACCCAGTACTTC. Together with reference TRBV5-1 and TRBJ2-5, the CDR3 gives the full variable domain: KAGVTQTPRYLIKTRGQQVTLSCSPISGHRSVSWYQQTPGQGLQFLFEYFSETQRNKGNFPGRFSGRQFSNSRSEMNVSTLELGDSALYLCASSPDTPRETQYFGPGTRLLVL.

The CDR3 DNA reads TGTGCCAGCAGTTCCGGGGGGGACTATGGCTACACCTTC. Translation: CASSSGGDYGYTF. The gene calls are TRBV28 and TRBJ1-2, with D perhaps matching TRBD1 (5 bases). Trimming removed 4 bases from V and 3 bases from J, with 9 bases in between. The germline gives CDR1 MDHEN, CDR2 SYDVKM. This CDR3 has 13 amino acids.